Below are 17 T cell receptor beta chains sequenced from a single sample in a study of T cells in localized non-small cell lung cancer. The protocol was immunoSEQ multiplex PCR, while the TCRdb copy is restricted to in-frame clones and leaves out a portion. Of about 72,000 clones in the sample, approximately 84% were seen once. Sequences were derived from peripheral blood, sampled before any cancer treatment. The origin of the receptors is a female donor older than 55 with stage I lung adenocarcinoma.

The V and J genes are TRBV7-9 and TRBJ2-5; 7 bases map to TRBD1. CDR1 is SEHNR and CDR2 is FQNEAQ in the germline V gene (reference sequence). The ends lost 1 base at V and 5 bases at J; junction bases unmatched: 7. This CDR3 has 15 amino acids. In DNA, the CDR3 is TGTGCCAGCAGCTTAGAAGGGGGCCGAATGGAGACCCAGTACTTC. Translating it yields CASSLEGGRMETQYF.

This rearrangement joins TRBV7-8 to TRBJ1-1; D unclear. V lost 10 bases to trimming and J lost 0 bases, with 12 bases between them. The CDR3 length is 13 residues. Germline V lookup: CDR1 SGHVS, CDR2 FQNEAQ. CDR3 protein: CATRSSLNTEAFF. Written as DNA, the CDR3 is TGTGCCACACGGTCAAGTCTGAACACTGAAGCTTTCTTT.

The chain links TRBV4-1 to TRBJ2-7; D might be TRBD1 (6 bases). CDR3 length: 15 residues. The germline V gene has CDR1 MGHRA and CDR2 YSYEKL. The ends were cut back, 1 base at V and 3 bases at J, with 13 bases in the middle. CDR3 sequence reads: CASSQAGQSFYEQYF. In DNA, the CDR3 is TGCGCCAGCAGCCAAGCGGGACAATCCTTCTACGAGCAGTACTTC.

The genes are TRBV15 and TRBJ2-3; 10 bases map to TRBD2. The ends lost 1 base at V and 5 bases at J; junction bases unmatched: 9. The CDR3 is 17 amino acids. Germline loops: CDR1 LNHNV, CDR2 YYDKDF (reference sequence). CDR3 sequence reads: CATSRGLAGADQDTQYF. The CDR3 DNA follows: TGTGCCACCAGCAGAGGACTAGCGGGTGCAGATCAAGATACGCAGTATTTT.

This clone came up a few times. The rearrangement links TRBV6-4 to TRBJ1-2; no clear D. CDR1 is MRHNA, CDR2 SNTAGT, per germline. The CDR3 loop spans 13 amino acids. Trimming took off 0 bases at V and 8 bases at J, with 10 bases between the two ends. CDR3 sequence reads: CASSDSPERGYTF. DNA of the CDR3: TGTGCCAGCAGTGACTCACCTGAGAGAGGCTACACCTTC.

This chain connects TRBV6-6 to TRBJ1-2; D unclear. The CDR3 has 11 amino acids. Per the germline V gene, CDR1 is MNHNY and CDR2 is SVGAGI (reference sequence). The germline V and J ends were trimmed by 6 bases and 8 bases, with 10 bases remaining between them. DNA for the CDR3: TGTGCCAGCAGAGCCACTAGGGGCTACACCTTC. It translates to CASRATRGYTF.

As to this clone: One end of the junction varies from germline; a read error may be responsible. This chain uses TRBV7-7 with TRBJ1-1; the D gene is possibly TRBD1 (6 bases). Germline V gives CDR1 SSHAT, CDR2 FNYEAQ (reference sequence). This CDR3 region has 13 residues. This CDR3 reads CASSRQENTEAFF. The CDR3 coding sequence is TGTGCTAGCAGCCGACAGGAGAACACTGAAGCTTTCTTT.

The rearrangement links TRBV27 to TRBJ2-5; 9 bases map to TRBD1. The J call may be mistaken, given a closer DNA end match to TRBJ2-7. The CDR3 runs to 15 residues. Germline V gives CDR1 MNHEY, CDR2 SMNVEV (reference sequence). The CDR3 coding sequence is TGTGCCAGCAGCAAAACCGGGACAGGGATATACGAGCAGTACTTC. It codes for CASSKTGTGIYEQYF.

This clone appeared a single time. V and J are TRBV5-1 and TRBJ1-4; no clear D. The CDR3 totals 15 residues. The germline CDR1 and CDR2 sequences are SGHRS and YFSETQ. V was clipped by 6 bases and J by 8 bases, with 20 bases between them. The CDR3 nucleotides read TGCGCCAGCAAAAAAATAGCGGGAGTAGAAGAAAAACTGTTTTTT. It codes for CASKKIAGVEEKLFF.

V usage is TRBV30 and J usage is TRBJ2-5; D is undetermined. The CDR3 covers 12 residues. CDR1 GTSNPN and CDR2 SVGIG come from the germline V gene (reference sequence). V dropped 1 base and J dropped 7 bases, with 10 bases sitting between them. Here the CDR3 DNA reads TGTGCCTGGAGTGCAGTTTTACGGACCCAGTACTTC. This codes for CAWSAVLRTQYF.

This chain joins TRBV6-5 and TRBJ2-2; 14 nucleotides line up with TRBD2. CDR1 and CDR2 from the germline V gene are MNHEY and SVGAGI. Unmatched junction bases numbered 5, after V lost 6 bases and J lost 8 bases. This CDR3 spans 15 amino acids. CDR3 protein: CASRGLAGAPGELFF. The CDR3 DNA is TGTGCCAGCAGGGGACTAGCGGGGGCACCAGGGGAGCTGTTTTTT.

J is TRBJ1-3 and V is TRBV28; D unclear. The V and J ends lost 3 bases and 1 base respectively, with 7 bases between them. CDR3 length equals 14 residues. Germline V gene sequence: CDR1 MDHEN, CDR2 SYDVKM. The CDR3, as DNA: TGTGCCAGCAGTTTTCAAAAGTCTGGAAACACCATATATTTT. This gives the protein CASSFQKSGNTIYF.

V and J are TRBV7-8 and TRBJ2-7, with D uncertain. This CDR3 is 11 amino acids long. The germline V gene has CDR1 SGHVS and CDR2 FQNEAQ. Trimming cost V 5 bases and J 0 bases, with 2 bases left between them. CDR3 amino acids: CASSASYEQYF. DNA of the CDR3: TGTGCCAGCAGCGCCTCCTACGAGCAGTACTTC.

The chain has TRBV5-4 and TRBJ2-3, with D unresolved. The V gene lost 2 bases and the J gene lost 0 bases, with 10 bases spanning the gap. Germline V gene data show CDR1 as SGHNT and CDR2 as YYREEE (reference sequence). The CDR3 is made up of 15 amino acids. CDR3 DNA: TGTGCCAGCAGCTTCGGCGGTTCTAGCACAGATACGCAGTATTTT. This translates into CASSFGGSSTDTQYF.

The chain uses TRBV6-6 and TRBJ1-2; perhaps TRBD1 as D (6 bases). V was pared by 2 bases and J by 0 bases, with 13 bases between. Germline V gene data show CDR1 as MNHNY and CDR2 as SVGAGI (reference sequence). CDR3 length equals 16 residues. CDR3 in DNA: TGTGCCAGCAGTTACGTGGGACAACTAGCTAACTATGGCTACACCTTC. Protein: CASSYVGQLANYGYTF.

This CDR3 is CSVVDRENQPQHF. CDR3 sequence (DNA): TGCAGCGTAGTCGACAGGGAGAATCAGCCCCAGCATTTT. The chain has TRBV29-1 and TRBJ1-5, with 7 bases lining up with TRBD1. This CDR3 comprises 13 residues. Trimming took 6 bases from V and 4 from J; bases not matched to a gene: 6. CDR1 and CDR2 from the germline V gene are SQVTM and ANQGSEA. The whole variable domain, filled in from reference TRBV29-1 and TRBJ1-5, reads SAVISQKPSRDICQRGTSLTIQCQVDSQVTMMFWYRQQPGQSLTLIATANQGSEATYESGFVIDKFPISRPNLTFSTLTVSNMSPEDSSIYLCSVVDRENQPQHFGDGTRLSIL.

CDR3 DNA sequence: TGTGCCAGCAGCTTGGGACAGATCTCTGGAAACACCATATATTTT. This sequence encodes CASSLGQISGNTIYF. The rearrangement uses TRBV5-6 and TRBJ1-3; D perhaps matches TRBD1 (5 bases). The V end was cut by 0 bases, the J end by 0 bases, with 7 bases between. Germline V gene lookup returns CDR1 SGHDT and CDR2 YYEEEE. This CDR3 region has 15 residues. The full variable domain, its missing parts supplied by reference TRBV5-6 and TRBJ1-3, is DAGVTQSPTHLIKTRGQQVTLRCSPKSGHDTVSWYQQALGQGPQFIFQYYEEEERQRGNFPDRFSGHQFPNYSSELNVNALLLGDSALYLCASSLGQISGNTIYFGEGSWLTVV.